The TCR beta chain under discussion was sequenced for a study of OX40 agonist ivuxolimab in advanced cancers. Study context: Patients were dosed intravenously with ivuxolimab at 0.01 to 10 mg/kg every 2 weeks.

Data came from immunoSEQ multiplex PCR; TCRdb stores just in-frame clones and leaves some out. The sample yields 20,000 to 30,000 clones, around 75% seen once. This CDR3 region has 14 residues. The V segment lost 0 bases and the J segment 2 bases; nucleotides outside the gene matches: 4. The germline gives CDR1 SQVTM, CDR2 ANQGSEA. The chain is built from TRBV29-1 and TRBJ2-7, with 7 bases fitting TRBD2. This receptor was taken from an adult with an advanced solid tumor such as melanoma, head and neck, liver or kidney cancer. The specimen comprised CD4+ or CD8+ T cells sorted from blood, sampled in a trial of the OX40 agonist ivuxolimab. The CDR3 is CSVEELGGTYEQYF. DNA of the CDR3: TGCAGCGTTGAAGAGTTGGGGGGGACCTACGAGCAGTACTTC.